A single sample is the source of the 25 T cell receptor beta chains below, sequenced in a study of glioma-infiltrating T cells after dendritic cell vaccination. Repertoires were generated with immunoSEQ multiplex PCR, while TCRdb's copy carries only in-frame clones and drops some. The table shows 95,000 or so clones, with over 65% occurring only once. Sequencing used blood, obtained before dendritic cell vaccination. The source is a human donor with glioblastoma.

The rearrangement uses TRBV5-1 and TRBJ2-3; 8 positions match TRBD2. The CDR3 spans 15 residues. Germline CDR1 reads SGHRS; CDR2 reads YFSETQ. V lost 2 bases to trimming and J lost 0 bases; unmatched junction nucleotides: 2. CDR3 residues: CASSLTSGSTDTQYF. The DNA for the CDR3 is TGCGCCAGCAGCTTAACTAGCGGTAGCACAGATACGCAGTATTTT.

The chain links TRBV6-5 to TRBJ2-1; possible D gene TRBD1, 6 bases. Trimming cost V 6 bases and J 7 bases, with 13 bases left between them. The CDR3 loop spans 13 amino acids. In germline, CDR1 is MNHEY, CDR2 SVGAGI. The CDR3 protein is CASSPLRGNEQFF. The CDR3 DNA follows: TGTGCCAGCAGCCCTCTTAGGGGGAATGAGCAGTTCTTC.

The rearrangement joins TRBV2 to TRBJ2-3; the D is unclear. The CDR3 runs 14 residues. The germline V gene has CDR1 SNHLY and CDR2 FYNNEI. Trimming removed 2 bases at V and 4 bases at J, with 10 bases between. CDR3 region: CASSELSEADTQYF. As DNA, the CDR3 is TGTGCCAGCAGTGAATTGTCCGAGGCAGATACGCAGTATTTT.

The J gene is TRBJ1-4, the V gene TRBV25-1; no clear D. Per the germline V gene, CDR1 is MGHDK and CDR2 is SYGVNS. The CDR3 extends over 15 amino acids. Deletions cut 6 bases from V and 1 base from J, with 12 bases between. The CDR3 DNA sequence: TGTGCCAGCAGCAACCTGGGCGTAACTAATGAAAAACTGTTTTTT. Protein product: CASSNLGVTNEKLFF.

CDR3 in DNA: TGTGCCAGGCCGACAGGAAGTTCCTACGAGCAGTACTTC. This sequence encodes CARPTGSSYEQYF. The chain joins TRBV27 to TRBJ2-7; D might be TRBD1 (6 bases). Germline loops: CDR1 MNHEY, CDR2 SMNVEV (reference sequence). This CDR3 is built from 13 residues. Trimming took off 9 bases at V and 1 base at J, with 13 bases between the two ends.

The chain uses TRBV2 and TRBJ2-3, with D possibly TRBD1 on 6 matching bases. Germline lookup yields CDR1 SNHLY and CDR2 FYNNEI. The V and J ends lost 11 bases and 6 bases respectively, with 12 bases between them. The CDR3 has 11 residues. The DNA for the CDR3 is TGTGCCGGCTTACAGGGTGATACGCAGTATTTT. This codes for CAGLQGDTQYF.

The chain carries TRBV7-9 and TRBJ1-2; 8 nucleotides agree with TRBD1. This CDR3 region has 12 residues. The trim removed 5 bases at V and 7 bases at J, leaving 3 bases unmatched. Germline lookup yields CDR1 SEHNR and CDR2 FQNEAQ (reference sequence). CDR3 nucleotide sequence: TGTGCCAGCAGCCATACAGGGGGTGGCTACACCTTC. Protein: CASSHTGGGYTF.

The chain recombines TRBV5-1 with TRBJ2-5, with D perhaps matching TRBD2 (5 bases). This CDR3 has 15 amino acids. Germline V gene sequence: CDR1 SGHRS, CDR2 YFSETQ. Between the trimmed V and J ends, which lost 2 bases and 4 bases, there was a span of 15 bases. CDR3 coding DNA: TGCGCCAGCAGCTTCTTCGACCCGGCGGGAGAGACCCAGTACTTC. This encodes CASSFFDPAGETQYF.

The chain has TRBV10-3 and TRBJ2-1; tentative D call: TRBD2 (5 bases). The CDR3 loop spans 14 amino acids. V dropped 5 bases and J dropped 6 bases, with 14 bases sitting between them. Germline CDR1 ENHRY, CDR2 SYGVKD. The CDR3 sequence is CAISRTSTGNEQFF. In DNA form, the CDR3 reads TGTGCCATCAGTCGGACTTCGACGGGCAATGAGCAGTTCTTC.

The genes are TRBV19 and TRBJ2-2; 10 bases fit TRBD2. With V trimmed by 3 bases and J by 4 bases, 8 bases remained unmatched. This CDR3 has 17 amino acids. Germline V gene sequence: CDR1 LNHDA, CDR2 SQIVND (reference sequence). The CDR3 here is CASSISGGPSSTGELFF. CDR3 DNA: TGTGCCAGTAGTATTAGCGGGGGGCCCTCGAGCACCGGGGAGCTGTTTTTT. Supplemented by reference TRBV19 and TRBJ2-2, the full variable domain reads DGGITQSPKYLFRKEGQNVTLSCEQNLNHDAMYWYRQDPGQGLRLIYYSQIVNDFQKGDIAEGYSVSREKKESFPLTVTSAQKNPTAFYLCASSISGGPSSTGELFFGEGSRLTVL.

J is TRBJ2-7 and V is TRBV28, with D possibly TRBD1 on 5 matching bases. V lost 5 bases to trimming and J lost 3 bases, with 14 bases between them. CDR3 length: 14 residues. Germline CDR1 reads MDHEN; CDR2 reads SYDVKM. The CDR3 region is CASSLPPDSYEQYF. CDR3 nucleotides: TGTGCCAGCAGTCTCCCCCCTGACAGCTACGAGCAGTACTTC.

The chain has TRBV18 and TRBJ1-3; 8 positions agree with TRBD1. Trimming cost V 6 bases and J 3 bases; bases outside gene matches: 10. Per germline, CDR1 KGHSH and CDR2 LQKENI. The CDR3 has 16 amino acids. CDR3 DNA: TGTGCCAGCTCGGAGGGACAGGCACTCTTTGGAAACACCATATATTTT. Translating it yields CASSEGQALFGNTIYF.

As concerns this clone: Other DNA sequences in the sample encode the same CDR3. The V gene is TRBV5-1, the J gene TRBJ2-7, with a possible D match to TRBD2 (6 bases). CDR1 and CDR2 from the germline V gene are SGHRS and YFSETQ. The CDR3 has 14 amino acids. Trimming left V 2 bases short and J 4 bases short, with 13 bases between. The chain's CDR3 is CASSFGGGTYEQYF. The CDR3 nucleotides are TGCGCCAGCAGCTTCGGGGGAGGTACATACGAGCAGTACTTC.

The V call is TRBV10-2, the J call TRBJ1-6; tentative D call: TRBD1 (6 bases). Trimming removed 3 bases at V and 12 bases at J, with 18 bases between. The CDR3 has 15 amino acids. Germline lookup yields CDR1 WSHSY and CDR2 SAAADI. The CDR3 DNA sequence: TGCGCCAGCAGTGACTCGGTCGGGCAGGGGATACCCCTCCACTTT. This translates into CASSDSVGQGIPLHF.

The V call is TRBV11-3, the J call TRBJ2-1; D is possibly TRBD2 (6 bases). The CDR3 is 14 residues long. V was clipped by 5 bases and J by 9 bases, with 17 bases between them. Germline V CDR1 and CDR2: SGHNT, YENEEA. CDR3 region: CASSPPGGWSEQFF. The CDR3 DNA follows: TGTGCCAGCAGCCCCCCTGGGGGGTGGAGTGAGCAGTTCTTC.

The chain employs TRBV5-4 and TRBJ2-3; D may be TRBD2 (6 bases). CDR3 length equals 14 residues. V shed 4 bases and J shed 0 bases, with 9 bases lying between them. Germline V gene lookup returns CDR1 SGHNT and CDR2 YYREEE (reference sequence). The CDR3 reads CASSPTSSTDTQYF. CDR3 sequence (DNA): TGTGCCAGCAGCCCTACTAGCAGCACAGATACGCAGTATTTT.

The rearrangement uses TRBV19 and TRBJ1-1, with 8 bases matching TRBD1. J lost 1 base, V lost 5 bases, and 15 bases had no gene match. Germline V CDR1 and CDR2: LNHDA, SQIVND (reference sequence). This CDR3 spans 18 amino acids. The CDR3 DNA reads as TGTGCCAGTAGTTCAAAACGGACAGGGACCGACCAGAACACTGAAGCTTTCTTT. Its translation: CASSSKRTGTDQNTEAFF.

This chain uses TRBV30 with TRBJ2-7; TRBD2 is a possible D gene (5 bases). The CDR3 runs to 12 residues. The ends were cut back, 2 bases at V and 2 bases at J, with 7 bases in the middle. Germline lookup yields CDR1 GTSNPN and CDR2 SVGIG (reference sequence). For the CDR3, the DNA is TGTGCCTGGAGTCCGGGAACCTACGAGCAGTACTTC. Translating gives CAWSPGTYEQYF.

The chain joins TRBV9 to TRBJ2-1; 10 bases line up with TRBD2. Germline values: CDR1 SGDLS, CDR2 YYNGEE. With 6 bases clipped from V and 8 bases from J, the junction kept 5 bases outside the gene matches. The CDR3 spans 13 residues. The CDR3, as DNA: TGTGCCAGCACGGAAGGACTAGCGGATGAGCAGTTCTTC. Translated, it gives CASTEGLADEQFF.

This rearrangement joins TRBV5-1 to TRBJ2-1; TRBD1 aligns across 7 bases. Per germline, CDR1 SGHRS and CDR2 YFSETQ. Unmatched junction bases numbered 14, after V lost 6 bases and J lost 8 bases. There are 15 residues in the CDR3. In DNA form, the CDR3 reads TGCGCCAGCACCGGACAGACAGGGATTGGCGATGAGCAGTTCTTC. Translated: CASTGQTGIGDEQFF.

The V gene is TRBV5-1, the J gene TRBJ1-2; no reliable D call. Germline-derived CDR1 and CDR2 are SGHRS and YFSETQ. The CDR3 has 14 residues. Deletions cut 1 base from V and 3 bases from J, with 10 bases between. The CDR3 loop is CASSLQTGDYGYTF. CDR3 DNA sequence: TGCGCCAGCAGCTTGCAGACGGGTGACTATGGCTACACCTTC.

This chain joins TRBV5-6 and TRBJ1-5; D is ambiguous. Germline CDR1 reads SGHDT; CDR2 reads YYEEEE. The CDR3 runs to 15 residues. V was trimmed by 1 base and J by 3 bases, leaving 11 bases between them. In nucleotides, the CDR3 is TGTGCCAGCAGCTTGAGAAACGGTAACAATCAGCCCCAGCATTTT. This codes for CASSLRNGNNQPQHF.

This rearrangement joins TRBV4-1 to TRBJ1-1; TRBD1 is a possible D gene (5 bases). The CDR3 length is 13 residues. Trimming removed 4 bases at V and 2 bases at J, with 8 bases between. CDR1 and CDR2 (germline): MGHRA, YSYEKL. CDR3 bases: TGCGCCAGCAGCCCCGGGGGTAACACTGAAGCTTTCTTT. Its protein product is CASSPGGNTEAFF.

The chain employs TRBV7-9 and TRBJ1-1; perhaps TRBD1 as D (5 bases). This CDR3 has 14 amino acids. Looked up from germline, CDR1 is SEHNR and CDR2 is FQNEAQ (reference sequence). V lost 3 bases and J lost 6, with 14 bases in between. This CDR3 reads CASSFVDNVAEAFF. The CDR3 DNA is TGTGCCAGCAGCTTTGTGGACAACGTGGCTGAAGCTTTCTTT.

The V and J genes are TRBV29-1 and TRBJ1-1; D is possibly TRBD1 (5 bases). Trimming left V 3 bases short and J 1 base short, with 9 bases between. CDR3 length: 13 amino acids. Looked up from germline, CDR1 is SQVTM and CDR2 is ANQGSEA. CDR3 in DNA: TGCAGCGTTGAGGAGGGGTCGAACACTGAAGCTTTCTTT. This sequence encodes CSVEEGSNTEAFF.